This T cell receptor beta chain stems from a study of T cell responses to AZD1222 COVID-19 vaccine. Whole-study findings and limits: No repertoire was sampled before or during the peak T cell response, only after it. Donors skewed white British and female; clonal diversity was possibly underestimated. With two AZD1222 doses given, Spike-specific TCR breadth and depth both rose. Researchers report vaccine-associated CD4 TCRs spanning spike, with dominance at 160-218 and 743-854.

This CDR3 contains 13 residues. The germline CDR1 and CDR2 sequences are SGHRS and YFSETQ. V was clipped by 2 bases and J by 9 bases, with 12 bases between them. Of note for this clone: The target antigen is unknown.

Sequenced by immunoSEQ multiplex PCR; TCRdb stores in-frame clones only, minus some. The repertoire consists of about 86,000 clones, with over 85% occurring once and the leading ten covering around 2.8%. This TCR was recovered from an adult in good health. Sequenced here: peripheral blood, sampled on day 0 of AZD1222 vaccination. The chain combines TRBV5-1 with TRBJ2-4; D is perhaps TRBD2 (6 bases). The CDR3 nucleotides are TGCGCCAGCAGCTTCGGAGGGGCAGGCATTCAGTACTTC. This translates into CASSFGGAGIQYF.